Listed below are T cell receptor beta chains from one sample, sequenced in a study of blood T cell repertoires in COVID-19. This table comes from immunoSEQ multiplex PCR, and its TCRdb copy is limited to in-frame clones, with some not included. The table includes roughly 150,000 clones, roughly nine tenths detected once. Sequencing used peripheral blood. The receptors were sampled from a woman in her 70s with acute or convalescent COVID-19. The CDR3 runs from the conserved cysteine through the conserved F or W. D genes are given only for firm matches. Size values are once, few and many counts, or a class for expanded clones, and some rows have none.

>15|TRBJ2-7|-|-|TRBV7-6
CASSLGRGISYEQYF
TGTGCCAGCAGCTTAGGAAGGGGAATCTCCTACGAGCAGTACTTC
>18|TRBJ1-2|-|TRBD1|TRBV6-2/TRBV6-3
CASSYSPGGQIAIYGYTF
TGTGCCAGCAGTTACTCGCCAGGGGGCCAAATCGCCATCTATGGCTACACCTTC
>12|TRBJ2-5|-|-|TRBV2
CASSPVQETQYF
TGTGCCAGCAGCCCAGTCCAAGAGACCCAGTACTTC
>16|TRBJ2-4|-|TRBD1|TRBV6-2/TRBV6-3
CASSIQQRTGQNIQYF
TGTGCCAGCAGTATCCAACAGCGGACAGGGCAAAACATTCAGTACTTC
>14|TRBJ2-7|once|TRBD1|TRBV6-2/TRBV6-3
CASSYAGGSYEQYF
TGTGCCAGCAGTTACGCAGGGGGAAGCTACGAGCAGTACTTC
>17|TRBJ2-4|-|TRBD2|TRBV10-3
CAIKVGVAGGSKNIQYF
TGTGCCATCAAGGTAGGGGTAGCGGGGGGTTCCAAAAACATTCAGTACTTC
>16|TRBJ2-3|-|TRBD2|TRBV2
CASSDYGGDITDTQYF
TGTGCCAGCAGTGACTACGGGGGGGATATTACAGATACGCAGTATTTT
>13|TRBJ1-1|-|-|TRBV2
CASQVAGDTEAFF
TGTGCCAGTCAAGTGGCAGGGGACACTGAAGCTTTCTTT
>14|TRBJ2-7|-|-|TRBV19
CASSKAGQAYEQYF
TGTGCCAGTAGTAAGGCGGGGCAGGCTTACGAGCAGTACTTC
>15|TRBJ1-2|-|-|TRBV5-6
CASSLRAGALGGYTF
TGTGCCAGCAGCCTGAGGGCAGGGGCCCTCGGTGGCTACACCTTC
>11|TRBJ1-2|-|-|TRBV5-4
CASSLGTRVAF
TGTGCCAGCAGCTTGGGGACACGGGTGGCCTTC
>15|TRBJ1-5|few|TRBD1|TRBV9
CASSAAGTDNQPQHF
TGTGCCAGCAGCGCGGCCGGGACAGACAATCAGCCCCAGCATTTT
>16|TRBJ2-7|-|TRBD2|TRBV19
CASSPFGLAEIYEQYF
TGTGCCAGTAGTCCGTTTGGACTAGCGGAAATCTACGAGCAGTACTTC
>17|TRBJ2-3|-|TRBD2|TRBV4-1
CASSQATGTRKGDTQYF
TGCGCCAGCAGCCAGGCGACCGGGACTAGAAAGGGAGATACGCAGTATTTT
>17|TRBJ2-6|-|-|TRBV30
CAWSRGRGNTGANVLTF
TGTGCCTGGAGTAGGGGGAGGGGGAATACTGGGGCCAACGTCCTGACTTTC